A single sample gave rise to the 5 T cell receptor beta chains below, sequenced in a study of blood T cell repertoires in COVID-19. TCRdb keeps only in-frame clones here, not all; method: immunoSEQ multiplex PCR. The sample lists 300,000 to 350,000 clones; about nine tenths were seen once. The sequenced sample consisted of peripheral blood. The source is a woman in her twenties or thirties with COVID-19, enrolled during active disease.

CDR3 bases: TGCGCCAGCAGCACCCCCACAGGGGCGGATGGCTACACCTTC. Translated, it gives CASSTPTGADGYTF. The chain recombines TRBV5-1 with TRBJ1-2; 7 bases map to TRBD1. The CDR3 extends over 14 amino acids. Germline loops: CDR1 SGHRS, CDR2 YFSETQ. Losses at the gene ends were 4 bases for V and 6 bases for J; bases not matched to a gene: 9.

The chain joins TRBV7-9 to TRBJ1-3, with D perhaps TRBD1 (5 bases). Trimming left V 8 bases short and J 4 bases short, with 9 bases between. The CDR3 covers 12 residues. The germline CDR1 and CDR2 sequences are SEHNR and FQNEAQ (reference sequence). The CDR3 region is CASGQGGNTIYF. The CDR3, as DNA: TGTGCCAGCGGGCAGGGCGGAAACACCATATATTTT.

The chain has TRBV9 and TRBJ1-6, with 11 bases aligning to TRBD1. The germline CDR1 and CDR2 sequences are SGDLS and YYNGEE. The CDR3 runs to 19 residues. The J segment lost 5 bases and the V segment lost 3 bases, leaving 13 bases of the junction unmatched. The DNA for the CDR3 is TGTGCCAGCAGCGCCCCCTCGGGACAGGGGGATCACGATAATTCACCCCTCCACTTT. It is translated as CASSAPSGQGDHDNSPLHF.

The chain joins TRBV6-1 to TRBJ1-1; D perhaps matches TRBD1 (5 bases). Trimming took 2 bases from V and 3 from J, leaving 13 bases between them. The CDR3 runs to 15 residues. Germline lookup yields CDR1 MNHNS and CDR2 SASEGT. This CDR3 reads CASSEPAEGDTEAFF. Written as DNA, the CDR3 is TGTGCCAGCAGTGAACCGGCGGAAGGGGACACTGAAGCTTTCTTT.

V and J are TRBV19 and TRBJ1-5; a possible D gene is TRBD1 (5 bases). V gave up 6 bases and J gave up 3 bases, with 15 bases separating them. The CDR3 length is 15 residues. The V gene's germline CDR1 is LNHDA and CDR2 SQIVND (reference sequence). The CDR3 bases are TGTGCCAGTAGATGGATCCGGGGGTCCAATCAGCCCCAGCATTTT. Its translation is CASRWIRGSNQPQHF. Complete variable domain (other parts from reference TRBV19 and TRBJ1-5): DGGITQSPKYLFRKEGQNVTLSCEQNLNHDAMYWYRQDPGQGLRLIYYSQIVNDFQKGDIAEGYSVSREKKESFPLTVTSAQKNPTAFYLCASRWIRGSNQPQHFGDGTRLSIL.